These 9 T cell receptor beta chains were sequenced from one sample in a study of shared clonotypes between healthy human individuals. Sequencing used immunoSEQ multiplex PCR; TCRdb keeps in-frame clones, though not all of them. The table shows 650,000 to 800,000 clones, with 92% occurring only once. Only CD45RO-negative cells positively selected for CCR7 counted as naive CD8 cells, so terminally differentiated effector memory CD45RA+ cells were excluded. Sequences were obtained from naive CD8+ T cells sorted from blood. Source of these receptors: a man under 40 in good health.

The V call is TRBV9, the J call TRBJ2-7; a possible D gene is TRBD2 (5 bases). CDR1 and CDR2 (germline): SGDLS, YYNGEE. Trimming cost V 0 bases and J 5 bases, with 12 bases left between them. CDR3 length: 14 residues. The CDR3 DNA follows: TGTGCCAGCAGCGTAGGAGGCGCCGGGGACGAGCAGTACTTC. Protein: CASSVGGAGDEQYF.

The J gene is TRBJ2-7, the V gene TRBV28, with 9 bases identical to TRBD2. Trimming removed 6 bases from V and 2 bases from J; junction bases left unmatched: 8. CDR3 size: 15 residues. The germline gives CDR1 MDHEN, CDR2 SYDVKM. DNA for the CDR3: TGTGCCAGCAGCCTGGCGGGAGGGCCCGCCTACGAGCAGTACTTC. Its protein product is CASSLAGGPAYEQYF. Looking up the rest from reference TRBV28 and TRBJ2-7 gives the full variable domain: DVKVTQSSRYLVKRTGEKVFLECVQDMDHENMFWYRQDPGLGLRLIYFSYDVKMKEKGDIPEGYSVSREKKERFSLILESASTNQTSMYLCASSLAGGPAYEQYFGPGTRLTVT.

A note on this clone: The same CDR3 arises from other DNA sequences in this sample as well. The chain employs TRBV5-6 and TRBJ2-2; D ambiguous. Looked up from germline, CDR1 is SGHDT and CDR2 is YYEEEE. V was clipped by 4 bases and J by 5 bases, with 12 bases between them. The length of the CDR3 is 14 residues. The CDR3 nucleotides are TGTGCCAGCAGCCTTGGTGTTGGTACCGGGGAGCTGTTTTTT. This encodes CASSLGVGTGELFF.

V is TRBV19 and J is TRBJ2-2, with 7 bases aligning to TRBD1. Unmatched junction bases numbered 3, after V lost 2 bases and J lost 0 bases. The CDR3 runs to 16 residues. Germline CDR1 LNHDA, CDR2 SQIVND (reference sequence). The CDR3 loop is CASSIYRGANTGELFF. The CDR3 coding sequence is TGTGCCAGTAGTATATACAGGGGCGCGAACACCGGGGAGCTGTTTTTT.

The chain uses TRBV28 and TRBJ1-2, with 7 bases lining up with TRBD1. Losses at the gene ends were 5 bases for V and 4 bases for J; bases not matched to a gene: 7. Germline V gene data show CDR1 as MDHEN and CDR2 as SYDVKM. The CDR3 runs to 14 residues. The CDR3 spells CASSPTGYSYGYTF. The CDR3, as DNA: TGTGCCAGCAGTCCGACAGGGTACTCCTATGGCTACACCTTC.

The V call is TRBV10-2, the J call TRBJ2-7; D is possibly TRBD1 or TRBD2 (5 bases each). Germline assignment: CDR1 WSHSY and CDR2 SAAADI. The V gene lost 2 bases and the J gene lost 3 bases, with 14 bases spanning the gap. CDR3 size: 15 residues. The CDR3 protein is CASSEGPGTIYEQYF. The DNA for the CDR3 is TGCGCCAGCAGTGAGGGACCCGGGACGATCTACGAGCAGTACTTC.

V gene TRBV29-1 combines with J gene TRBJ2-3; D unresolved. V lost 1 base to trimming and J lost 2 bases, with 7 bases between them. Per the germline V gene, CDR1 is SQVTM and CDR2 is ANQGSEA. This CDR3 comprises 13 residues. The CDR3 coding sequence is TGCAGCGTTGAAGTACCCCACACAGATACGCAGTATTTT. Protein: CSVEVPHTDTQYF.

The V call is TRBV7-2, the J call TRBJ2-3; 12 bases map to TRBD1. The V gene's germline CDR1 is SGHTA and CDR2 FQGNSA. V lost 5 bases, J lost 3 bases, and 6 bases stayed unmatched. This CDR3 has 16 residues. CDR3 protein: CASSIGTGGLTDTQYF. The DNA for the CDR3 is TGTGCCAGCAGCATAGGGACAGGGGGCTTGACAGATACGCAGTATTTT.

The V call is TRBV20-1, the J call TRBJ1-1, with D hard to call. Trimming took off 7 bases at V and 3 bases at J, with 9 bases between the two ends. This CDR3 region has 11 residues. In germline, CDR1 is DFQATT, CDR2 SNEGSKA (reference sequence). The DNA for the CDR3 is TGCAGTGGTCATAGCTACACTGAAGCTTTCTTT. Encoded protein: CSGHSYTEAFF.